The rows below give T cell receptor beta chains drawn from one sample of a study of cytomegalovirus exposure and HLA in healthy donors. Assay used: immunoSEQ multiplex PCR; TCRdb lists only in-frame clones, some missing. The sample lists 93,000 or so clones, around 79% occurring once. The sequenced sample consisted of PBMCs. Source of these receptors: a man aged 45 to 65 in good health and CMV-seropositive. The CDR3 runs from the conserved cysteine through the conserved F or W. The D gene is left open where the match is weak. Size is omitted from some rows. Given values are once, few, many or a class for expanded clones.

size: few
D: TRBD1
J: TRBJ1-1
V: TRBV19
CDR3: CASGDRVWGTEAFF
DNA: TGTGCCAGTGGGGACAGGGTATGGGGCACTGAAGCTTTCTTT

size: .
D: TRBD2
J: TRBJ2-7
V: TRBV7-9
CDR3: CAIYLRRGGREDSYEQYF
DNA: TGTGCCATCTACCTACGCCGGGGTGGGCGGGAGGACTCCTACGAGCAGTACTTC

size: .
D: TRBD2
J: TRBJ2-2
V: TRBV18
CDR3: CASSQGLAEGELFF
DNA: TGTGCCAGCTCACAAGGACTAGCGGAAGGGGAGCTGTTTTTT

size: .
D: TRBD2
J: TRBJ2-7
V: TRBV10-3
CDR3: CATFSGNGGEQYF
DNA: TGTGCCACCTTTAGCGGGAACGGAGGCGAGCAGTACTTC

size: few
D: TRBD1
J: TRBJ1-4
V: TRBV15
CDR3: CATSRAGTGGIEKLFF
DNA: TGTGCCACCAGCAGAGCCGGGACAGGGGGTATTGAAAAACTGTTTTTT

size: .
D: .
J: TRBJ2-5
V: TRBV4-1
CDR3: CASSQADGQLRETQYF
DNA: TGCGCCAGCAGCCAAGCAGACGGACAACTCCGAGAGACCCAGTACTTC

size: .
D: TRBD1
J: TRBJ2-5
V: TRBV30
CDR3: CAWSLTGDETQYF
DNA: TGTGCCTGGAGTCTTACAGGGGATGAGACCCAGTACTTC

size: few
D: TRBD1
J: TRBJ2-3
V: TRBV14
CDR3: CASSQGTGLNTDTQYF
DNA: TGTGCCAGCAGCCAAGGGACAGGCCTTAACACAGATACGCAGTATTTT

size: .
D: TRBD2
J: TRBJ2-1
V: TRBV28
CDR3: CASSPASGRAHEQFF
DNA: TGTGCCAGCAGTCCCGCCAGCGGGAGGGCCCATGAGCAGTTCTTC

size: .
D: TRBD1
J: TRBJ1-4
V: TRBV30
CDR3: CAWSPGAGQLNEKLFF
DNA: TGTGCCTGGAGTCCCGGCGCGGGACAGCTAAATGAAAAACTGTTTTTT

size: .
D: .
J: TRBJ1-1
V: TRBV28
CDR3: CASRGQGNTEAFF
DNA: TGTGCCAGCAGAGGCCAGGGGAACACTGAAGCTTTCTTT

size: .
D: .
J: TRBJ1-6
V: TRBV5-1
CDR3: CASSQLEGSPLHF
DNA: TGCGCCAGCAGCCAACTCGAGGGTTCACCCCTCCACTTT

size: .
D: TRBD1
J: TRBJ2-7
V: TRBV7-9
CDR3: CASSPRGTGLSYEQYF
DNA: TGTGCCAGCAGCCCACGGGGGACAGGGCTTTCCTACGAGCAGTACTTC